This T cell receptor (beta chain) was profiled in a study of beta chain features in type 1 diabetes. The wider study: Healthy donors resembled patients in age, gender and cell yields. Study-level points and caveats: TCRB CDR3s were moderately but significantly shorter in Type 1 diabetes patients in all four CD4+ subsets.

Remarks on this clone: Its antigen is not known.

Germline V gene lookup returns CDR1 KGHSY and CDR2 FQNENV. The V end lost 0 bases, the J end lost 11 bases, and 8 bases lay between the germline ends. The CDR3 spans 12 residues. The authors reverse transcribed all of the isolated RNA, so sequencing captured expressed TCRB transcripts. Using immunoSEQ multiplex PCR, the repertoire was profiled, and TCRdb retains in-frame clones only, with some absent. The sample includes around 300,000 clones, 9.5% to 11% of them seen just once. The material sequenced was naive CD4+ T cells from blood. This receptor was identified in a woman aged 25 to 39 in good health. This rearrangement joins TRBV16 to TRBJ2-4, with a possible D match to TRBD1 (6 bases). The CDR3 region has the DNA TGTGCCAGCAGCCAATCTTCAGGGGTTCAGTACTTC. This codes for CASSQSSGVQYF. Full variable domain (outside the CDR3, taken from reference TRBV16 and TRBJ2-4): GEEVAQTPKHLVRGEGQKAKLYCAPIKGHSYVFWYQQVLKNEFKFLISFQNENVFDETGMPKERFSAKCLPNSPCSLEIQATKLEDSAVYFCASSQSSGVQYFGAGTRLSVL.